A selection of T cell receptor beta chains follows, all from one sample in a study of blood T cell repertoires in COVID-19. The table came from immunoSEQ multiplex PCR; TCRdb's copy has only in-frame clones and leaves some out. The table records around 340,000 clones, over 85% of them present only once. Input material: peripheral blood. These receptor sequences come from a woman aged 60 to 75 with COVID-19, enrolled during active disease. CDR3s include the opening cysteine and the closing phenylalanine or tryptophan. Fields, in order: D gene, J gene, V gene, CDR3 length, clone size, CDR3 protein, CDR3 DNA. D genes are given only for firm matches. The size field is filled for only some rows; it gives once, few, many or a size class.

. | TRBJ2-7 | TRBV2 | 11 | . | CASSAYNEQYF | TGTGCCAGCAGTGCGTATAACGAGCAGTACTTC
TRBD1 | TRBJ1-2 | TRBV9 | 13 | . | CASSRQGAYGYTF | TGTGCCAGCAGTAGACAGGGGGCCTATGGCTACACCTTC
TRBD1 | TRBJ1-1 | TRBV10-3 | 14 | . | CAISDRVSSTEAFF | TGTGCCATCAGCGACAGGGTCTCTTCCACTGAAGCTTTCTTT
. | TRBJ1-4 | TRBV27 | 12 | . | CASSNFGEKLFF | TGTGCCAGCAGCAACTTCGGGGAAAAACTGTTTTTT
. | TRBJ1-1 | TRBV7-8 | 14 | . | CASSLRTLNTEAFF | TGTGCCAGCAGCTTGCGGACACTGAACACTGAAGCTTTCTTT
. | TRBJ1-3 | TRBV7-9 | 14 | . | CASSLRVPGNTIYF | TGTGCCAGCAGCTTACGGGTCCCTGGAAACACCATATATTTT
TRBD1 | TRBJ1-2 | TRBV27 | 15 | . | CASSTGTGPGYGYTF | TGTGCCAGCAGTACGGGGACAGGGCCGGGCTATGGCTACACCTTC
. | TRBJ2-2 | TRBV9 | 15 | . | CASSGTGVNTGELFF | TGTGCCAGCAGCGGGACCGGGGTGAACACCGGGGAGCTGTTTTTT
TRBD1 | TRBJ1-3 | TRBV7-2 | 19 | . | CASSSRTGDSFFSGNTIYF | TGTGCCAGCAGTTCGAGGACAGGGGATTCATTCTTCTCTGGAAACACCATATATTTT
. | TRBJ2-5 | TRBV7-6 | 15 | many | CASSLVDLGGETQYF | TGTGCCAGCAGCTTAGTGGACTTGGGGGGAGAGACCCAGTACTTC
. | TRBJ2-7 | TRBV5-8 | 16 | . | CASSTLTRQDSYEQYF | TGTGCCAGCAGCACACTTACCCGGCAGGACTCCTACGAGCAGTACTTC
TRBD1 | TRBJ1-1 | TRBV5-1 | 15 | . | CASSPQDRHYTEAFF | TGCGCCAGCAGCCCCCAGGACAGGCATTACACTGAAGCTTTCTTT
TRBD2 | TRBJ2-3 | TRBV24-1 | 16 | . | CATSETSGASTDTQYF | TGTGCCACCAGTGAGACTAGCGGGGCTAGCACAGATACGCAGTATTTT
. | TRBJ1-4 | TRBV29-1 | 12 | . | CSVLASNEKLFF | TGCAGCGTTTTGGCCTCTAATGAAAAACTGTTTTTT
TRBD1 | TRBJ2-3 | TRBV6-4 | 15 | . | CASSVDRGFTDTQYF | TGTGCCAGCAGTGTTGACAGGGGGTTCACAGATACGCAGTATTTT
. | TRBJ1-1 | TRBV6-5 | 14 | . | CASSRTPRVTEAFF | TGTGCCAGCAGTCGAACCCCCAGGGTCACTGAAGCTTTCTTT
TRBD1 | TRBJ1-3 | TRBV5-4 | 17 | . | CASSKGQESVSGNTIYF | TGTGCCAGCAGCAAGGGACAGGAATCGGTCTCTGGAAACACCATATATTTT
TRBD2 | TRBJ2-3 | TRBV9 | 18 | once | CASSLTSRGSRGTDTQYF | TGTGCCAGCAGCCTCACGTCGCGGGGGTCACGGGGCACAGATACGCAGTATTTT
TRBD1 | TRBJ1-3 | TRBV4-1 | 17 | . | CASSQVTGGLGGNTIYF | TGCGCCAGCAGCCAAGTAACAGGGGGCCTAGGCGGAAACACCATATATTTT
TRBD1 | TRBJ1-6 | TRBV4-1 | 17 | . | CASSQDRGQGNNSPLHF | TGCGCCAGCAGCCAAGATCGGGGACAGGGGAATAATTCACCCCTCCACTTT
. | TRBJ1-1 | TRBV6-2/TRBV6-3 | 14 | . | CASSPNGGWTEAFF | TGTGCCAGCAGCCCAAATGGGGGCTGGACTGAAGCTTTCTTT
. | TRBJ1-6 | TRBV6-5 | 15 | . | CASSYSGSYNSPLHF | TGTGCCAGCAGTTACTCGGGCAGCTATAATTCACCCCTCCACTTT
. | TRBJ1-3 | TRBV3-1/TRBV3-2 | 14 | . | CASSQEWGANTIYF | TGTGCCAGCAGCCAAGAATGGGGCGCGAACACCATATATTTT
. | TRBJ1-2 | TRBV1 | 13 | . | CTSSHPGSYGYTF | TGCACCAGCAGCCACCCGGGATCATATGGCTACACCTTC
TRBD2 | TRBJ2-3 | TRBV5-4 | 17 | . | CASSHRLAGGPPDTQYF | TGTGCCAGCAGCCACAGACTAGCGGGGGGGCCTCCAGATACGCAGTATTTT
. | TRBJ2-3 | TRBV9 | 14 | . | CASSVEGGTDTQYF | TGTGCCAGCAGCGTAGAAGGAGGCACCGATACGCAGTATTTT
TRBD1 | TRBJ2-3 | TRBV6-5 | 15 | . | CASSYDGTGSDTQYF | TGTGCCAGCAGTTACGATGGGACAGGGTCAGATACGCAGTATTTT
. | TRBJ2-7 | TRBV7-9 | 13 | . | CASSLSGGTEQYF | TGTGCCAGCAGCTTGTCGGGGGGCACCGAGCAGTACTTC
. | TRBJ1-1 | TRBV12-3/TRBV12-4 | 13 | . | CASSPTDTAEAFF | TGTGCCAGCAGCCCCACGGACACCGCTGAAGCTTTCTTT
. | TRBJ1-6 | TRBV7-9 | 14 | . | CASRMSSYNSPLHF | TGTGCCAGCAGGATGAGCTCCTATAATTCACCCCTCCACTTT
TRBD1 | TRBJ1-2 | TRBV19 | 13 | . | CASSTGQNYGYTF | TGTGCCAGTAGTACGGGACAGAACTATGGCTACACCTTC
. | TRBJ2-6 | TRBV9 | 15 | . | CASSSQGSGANVLTF | TGTGCCAGCAGTAGTCAGGGATCTGGGGCCAACGTCCTGACTTTC
TRBD2 | TRBJ2-5 | TRBV5-4 | 18 | . | CASSRPGTSGGSQETQYF | TGTGCCAGCAGCCGTCCCGGGACTAGCGGGGGCTCCCAAGAGACCCAGTACTTC
. | TRBJ1-5 | TRBV27 | 14 | . | CASSFISGNQPQHF | TGTGCCAGCAGTTTCATCTCGGGCAATCAGCCCCAGCATTTT
. | TRBJ1-5 | TRBV21-1 | 18 | . | CASKTGLGQRRLRGPQHF | TGTGCCAGCAAAACGGGACTTGGACAACGCAGACTCCGAGGGCCCCAGCATTTT
. | TRBJ2-1 | TRBV9 | 17 | . | CASSERPDRSSYNEQFF | TGTGCCAGCAGCGAGAGACCTGACAGGAGCTCCTACAATGAGCAGTTCTTC
. | TRBJ2-4 | TRBV3-1/TRBV3-2 | 17 | . | CASSLGRQVVAKNIQYF | TGTGCCAGCAGCCTTGGGAGGCAGGTGGTAGCCAAAAACATTCAGTACTTC